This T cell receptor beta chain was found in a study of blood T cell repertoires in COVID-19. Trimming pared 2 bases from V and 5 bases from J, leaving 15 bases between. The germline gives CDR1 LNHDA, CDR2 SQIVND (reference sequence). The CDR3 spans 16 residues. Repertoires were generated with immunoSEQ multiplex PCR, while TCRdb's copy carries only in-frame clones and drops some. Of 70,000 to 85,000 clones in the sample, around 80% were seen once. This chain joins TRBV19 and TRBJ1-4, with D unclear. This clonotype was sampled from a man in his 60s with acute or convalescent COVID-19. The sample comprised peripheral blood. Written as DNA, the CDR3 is TGTGCCAGTAGTATAACGGCGGCGATATCCAATGAAAAACTGTTTTTT. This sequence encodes CASSITAAISNEKLFF.